This is a list of T cell receptor beta chains from one sample in a study of cytomegalovirus exposure and HLA in healthy donors. Sequenced by immunoSEQ multiplex PCR; TCRdb stores in-frame clones only, minus some. Of about 160,000 clones in the sample, 85% were seen once. Sequenced sample: PBMCs. Receptors were obtained from a man aged 25-40 years in good health and CMV-seropositive. The CDR3 runs from the conserved cysteine through the conserved F or W. Fields, in order: V gene, clone size, J gene, D gene, CDR3 protein, CDR3 DNA. A D gene is named only where the DNA matches it firmly. Clone size is stated in some rows and not others, as once, few, many or a class when expanded.

TRBV9	-	TRBJ2-1	-	CASSRSATNRVEQFF	TGTGCCAGCAGCAGAAGCGCGACCAACAGGGTCGAGCAGTTCTTC
TRBV7-6	-	TRBJ2-5	-	CASSPRQDQETQYF	TGTGCCAGCAGCCCCCGACAGGACCAAGAGACCCAGTACTTC
TRBV2	-	TRBJ2-4	TRBD2	CASSASGGTLAKNIQYF	TGTGCCAGCAGTGCTAGCGGGGGAACGCTAGCCAAAAACATTCAGTACTTC
TRBV9	-	TRBJ2-2	TRBD2	CASSDSGGNTGELFF	TGTGCCAGCAGCGATAGCGGGGGGAACACCGGGGAGCTGTTTTTT
TRBV27	-	TRBJ2-5	TRBD2	CASSFRTSKETQYF	TGTGCCAGCAGTTTCCGGACTAGCAAAGAGACCCAGTACTTC
TRBV6-4	-	TRBJ2-5	TRBD2	CASSDWEGTETQYF	TGTGCCAGCAGTGACTGGGAGGGTACGGAGACCCAGTACTTC
TRBV30	-	TRBJ1-5	-	CAWSVGLSYAPQHF	TGTGCCTGGAGTGTTGGGCTTTCGTATGCGCCCCAGCATTTT
TRBV14	-	TRBJ2-3	-	CASSRVPQGTQYF	TGTGCCAGCAGCCGCGTACCTCAGGGAACGCAGTATTTT
TRBV28	-	TRBJ1-4	-	CASRPQDATNEKLFF	TGTGCCAGCAGGCCGCAGGATGCAACTAATGAAAAACTGTTTTTT
TRBV5-6	few	TRBJ1-2	-	CASSFSRYGYTF	TGTGCCAGCAGCTTCTCTAGGTATGGCTACACCTTC
TRBV14	-	TRBJ1-6	-	CASSAPPTLFRDSPLHF	TGTGCCAGCAGCGCGCCCCCTACACTCTTTCGGGATTCACCCCTCCACTTT
TRBV4-3	-	TRBJ2-7	-	CASSPDFKSSYEQYF	TGCGCCAGCAGCCCTGACTTCAAGAGCTCCTACGAGCAGTACTTC
TRBV29-1	few	TRBJ1-2	-	CSVSGEGVNGYTF	TGCAGCGTTTCTGGTGAAGGGGTGAATGGCTACACCTTC
TRBV21-1	-	TRBJ2-7	-	CASSKTTARRSKNFFSYEQYF	TGTGCCAGCAGCAAGACGACTGCAAGGCGATCAAAAAATTTTTTTTCCTACGAGCAGTACTTC
TRBV10-3	few	TRBJ1-2	-	CAISESGRGGYTF	TGTGCCATCAGTGAGTCGGGGCGGGGTGGCTACACCTTC
TRBV7-2	-	TRBJ2-3	-	CASSSQGSSSTDTQYF	TGTGCCAGCAGCTCTCAGGGTTCCTCTAGCACAGATACGCAGTATTTT
TRBV5-1	-	TRBJ1-5	-	CASSPEGPFSNQPQHF	TGCGCCAGCAGCCCCGAGGGCCCCTTTAGCAATCAGCCCCAGCATTTT
TRBV5-1	-	TRBJ2-7	TRBD1	CASSLAGDRSGEQYF	TGCGCCAGCAGCTTGGCCGGGGACAGATCCGGCGAGCAGTACTTC
TRBV7-2	few	TRBJ2-3	TRBD1	CASTQTGGTDTQYF	TGTGCCAGCACCCAGACAGGGGGCACAGATACGCAGTATTTT
TRBV5-1	-	TRBJ2-1	-	CASSLGQSNEQFF	TGCGCCAGCAGCTTGGGACAGTCCAATGAGCAGTTCTTC
TRBV12-5	-	TRBJ1-4	-	CASGATEMKLFF	TGTGCTAGTGGCGCTACAGAGATGAAGCTGTTTTTT
TRBV13	-	TRBJ2-5	TRBD2	CASSLEKRGGSQETQYF	TGTGCCAGCAGCTTAGAGAAGCGGGGGGGTTCCCAAGAGACCCAGTACTTC
TRBV27	-	TRBJ1-1	-	CASSLGGSGTEAFF	TGTGCCAGCAGTTTAGGCGGTAGTGGCACTGAAGCTTTCTTT
TRBV14	-	TRBJ1-2	-	CASSQSIRGYTF	TGTGCCAGCAGCCAATCTATAAGAGGCTACACCTTC
TRBV6-4	-	TRBJ2-3	-	CASSLWTASTDTQYF	TGTGCCAGCAGCCTCTGGACAGCCAGCACAGATACGCAGTATTTT
TRBV19	once	TRBJ2-5	-	CASSMRETQYF	TGTGCCAGTAGTATGCGGGAGACCCAGTACTTC
TRBV25-1	-	TRBJ1-1	-	CASRWGGTEAFF	TGTGCCTCTCGATGGGGGGGAACTGAAGCTTTCTTT
TRBV28	-	TRBJ1-3	-	CASGPTGGNTIYF	TGTGCCAGTGGTCCGACAGGAGGAAACACCATATATTTT
TRBV5-1	once	TRBJ1-3	-	CASSLEFVSGNTIYF	TGCGCCAGCAGCTTAGAGTTCGTTTCTGGAAACACCATATATTTT
TRBV9	-	TRBJ2-3	TRBD2	CASSPYLHGGGRTDTQYF	TGTGCCAGCAGCCCCTACCTACATGGCGGGGGTAGGACAGATACGCAGTATTTT
TRBV11-3	-	TRBJ2-3	-	CASNPTGTDTQYF	TGTGCCAGCAACCCAACAGGGACAGATACGCAGTATTTT
TRBV7-6	-	TRBJ1-1	-	CASSLGVEGGTEAFF	TGTGCCAGCAGCTTAGGCGTGGAGGGAGGAACTGAAGCTTTCTTT
TRBV18	few	TRBJ1-2	-	CASSPPNSQINYGYTF	TGTGCCAGCTCACCACCAAACAGTCAGATTAACTATGGCTACACCTTC
TRBV11-2	-	TRBJ2-1	TRBD1	CASSLPRTGGINEQFF	TGTGCCAGCAGCTTACCTCGGACAGGGGGAATAAATGAGCAGTTCTTC
TRBV6-6	-	TRBJ1-5	-	CASSYSGDYQPQHF	TGTGCCAGCAGTTACTCGGGGGACTATCAGCCCCAGCATTTT
TRBV25-1	-	TRBJ1-1	TRBD1	CASSLLSPGQGDTEAFF	TGTGCCAGCAGCCTCCTTTCTCCGGGACAGGGGGACACTGAAGCTTTCTTT
TRBV11-3	-	TRBJ2-3	-	CASSMGLADTQYF	TGTGCCAGCAGCATGGGCCTCGCGGATACGCAGTATTTT
TRBV6-5	-	TRBJ1-4	TRBD1	CASSLGGVDGNEKLFF	TGTGCCAGCAGTTTAGGGGGCGTTGATGGGAATGAAAAACTGTTTTTT
TRBV18	-	TRBJ1-2	-	CASSPEGGGGYYGYTF	TGTGCCAGCTCACCAGAGGGCGGTGGGGGCTACTATGGCTACACCTTC
TRBV7-9	once	TRBJ2-1	-	CASLPGTRKQSYNEQFF	TGTGCCAGCTTACCAGGGACTCGGAAACAATCCTACAATGAGCAGTTCTTC
TRBV11-2	few	TRBJ2-7	-	CATCRGALYEQYF	TGTGCCACCTGTCGCGGGGCCCTCTACGAGCAGTACTTC
TRBV7-9	-	TRBJ2-1	-	CASSPGGQEQFF	TGTGCCAGCAGCCCCGGGGGACAGGAGCAGTTCTTC
TRBV5-6	-	TRBJ1-1	-	CASSLGFWGVDYTEAFF	TGTGCCAGCAGCTTGGGTTTCTGGGGCGTCGACTACACTGAAGCTTTCTTT